This T cell receptor beta chain was sequenced in a study of blood T cell repertoires in COVID-19. Study details: The origin of the acute and convalescent COVID-19 samples was the United States, Italy and Spain.

Enrollees, roughly 18 to 89 years old, lived in approximately 24 US areas. V was pared by 4 bases and J by 4 bases, with 11 bases between. The CDR3 loop spans 13 amino acids. CDR1 is SGHNT, CDR2 YYREEE, per germline (reference sequence). Original analysis: Reference gene primer amplification gave estimated nucleated cell counts. The table came from immunoSEQ multiplex PCR; TCRdb's copy has only in-frame clones and leaves some out. V and J calls and clone size follow that table, whereas D and trimming were derived from the DNA. Of about 250,000 clones in the sample, 70% to 90% are singletons; the top ten hold approximately 8.6%.

This receptor was identified in a woman in her forties or fifties with acute COVID-19. The V call is TRBV5-4, the J call TRBJ1-2, with a possible D match to TRBD1 (6 bases). The sample consisted of PBMCs or T cells enriched from blood (not recorded which). Written as DNA, the CDR3 is TGTGCCAGCAGCACCCAGGGGTTCTATGGCTACACCTTC. The encoded protein is CASSTQGFYGYTF. Drawing the rest from reference TRBV5-4 and TRBJ1-2, the complete variable domain is ETGVTQSPTHLIKTRGQQVTLRCSSQSGHNTVSWYQQALGQGPQFIFQYYREEENGRGNFPPRFSGLQFPNYSSELNVNALELDDSALYLCASSTQGFYGYTFGSGTRLTVV.